This T cell receptor (beta chain) derives from a study of CD8+CD57+ T cells in acquired aplastic anemia. About the research overall: Yields of DNA that came from sorted CD4+ and CD8+ cells averaged approximately 3.5 ug.

CDR3 length: 15 residues. V was clipped by 4 bases and J by 5 bases, with 15 bases between them. TCR beta VDJ and CDR3 were profiled, and genomic DNA was the template. Via MiXCR, TCRdb re-called the reads, giving one row per CDR3 protein. Here the sample spans roughly 150,000 distinct CDR3 sequences, approximately 43% being singletons. As for this clonotype: Its antigen is still unknown.

Study-wide results and caveats: The study identified around 28 CD8+ CDR3 sequences shared by patients and controls.

This receptor was identified in a human donor in good health. The sample consisted of sorted CD4+, CD8+, or CD8+CD57+ T cells (not recorded which) from PBMCs. This sequence joins TRBV12-3 or TRBV12-4 and TRBJ1-5, with D possibly TRBD1 on 6 matching bases. The CDR3 DNA sequence: TGTGCCAGCAGTTCGGACAGAGAGGCGTATCAGCCCCAGCATTTT. Translation: CASSSDREAYQPQHF.